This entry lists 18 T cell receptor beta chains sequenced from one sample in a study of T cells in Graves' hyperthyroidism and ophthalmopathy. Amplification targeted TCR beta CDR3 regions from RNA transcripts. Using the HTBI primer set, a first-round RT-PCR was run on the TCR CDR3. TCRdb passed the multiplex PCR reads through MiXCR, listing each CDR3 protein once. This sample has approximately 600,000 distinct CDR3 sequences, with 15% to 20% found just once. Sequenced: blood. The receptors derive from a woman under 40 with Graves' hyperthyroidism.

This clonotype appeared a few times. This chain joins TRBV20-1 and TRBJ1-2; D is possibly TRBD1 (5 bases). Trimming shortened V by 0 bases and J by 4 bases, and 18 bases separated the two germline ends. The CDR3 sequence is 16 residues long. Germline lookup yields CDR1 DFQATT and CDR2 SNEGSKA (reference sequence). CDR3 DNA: TGCAGTGCTAGAGATTGGGACGGGGGAGGGAGCTATGGCTACACCTTC. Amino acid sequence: CSARDWDGGGSYGYTF.

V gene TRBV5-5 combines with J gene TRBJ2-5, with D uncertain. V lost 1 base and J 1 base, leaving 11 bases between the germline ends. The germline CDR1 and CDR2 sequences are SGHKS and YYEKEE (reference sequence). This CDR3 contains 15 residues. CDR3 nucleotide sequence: TGTGCCAGCAGCTTGTTCGGGCAAACCCAAGAGACCCAGTACTTC. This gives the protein CASSLFGQTQETQYF.

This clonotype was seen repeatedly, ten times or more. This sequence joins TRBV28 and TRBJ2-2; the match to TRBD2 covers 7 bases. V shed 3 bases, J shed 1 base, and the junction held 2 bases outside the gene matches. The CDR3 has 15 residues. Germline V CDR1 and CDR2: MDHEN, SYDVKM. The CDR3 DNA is TGTGCCAGCAGTTTCCTAGCGGAGAACACCGGGGAGCTGTTTTTT. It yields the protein CASSFLAENTGELFF. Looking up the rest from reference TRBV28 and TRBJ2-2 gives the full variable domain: DVKVTQSSRYLVKRTGEKVFLECVQDMDHENMFWYRQDPGLGLRLIYFSYDVKMKEKGDIPEGYSVSREKKERFSLILESASTNQTSMYLCASSFLAENTGELFFGEGSRLTVL.

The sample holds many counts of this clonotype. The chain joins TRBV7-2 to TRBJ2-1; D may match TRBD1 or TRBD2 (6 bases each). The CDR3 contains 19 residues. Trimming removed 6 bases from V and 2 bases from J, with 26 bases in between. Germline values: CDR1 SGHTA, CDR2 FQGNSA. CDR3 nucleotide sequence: TGTGCCAGCAGGTCCTACAGGGCTTTGCGGGATCGGGCCTACAATGAGCAGTTCTTC. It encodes CASRSYRALRDRAYNEQFF.

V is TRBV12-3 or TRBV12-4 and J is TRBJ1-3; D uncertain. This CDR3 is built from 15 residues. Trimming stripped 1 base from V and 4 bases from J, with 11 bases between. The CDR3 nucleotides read TGTGCCAGCAGTTTAGGGCAGGTTAACGGAAACACCATATATTTT. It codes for CASSLGQVNGNTIYF.

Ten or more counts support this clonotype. CDR3 DNA: TGTGCCAGCAGGACGGGGGGGGGGAACACTGAAGCTTTCTTT. This encodes CASRTGGGNTEAFF. The chain joins TRBV12-3 or TRBV12-4 to TRBJ1-1; perhaps TRBD1 as D (5 bases). The CDR3 length is 14 residues. Trimming left V 6 bases short and J 1 base short, with 12 bases between.

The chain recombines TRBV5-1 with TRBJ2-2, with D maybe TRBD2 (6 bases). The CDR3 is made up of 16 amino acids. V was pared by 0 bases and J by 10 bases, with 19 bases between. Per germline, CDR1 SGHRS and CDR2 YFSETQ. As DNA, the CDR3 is TGCGCCAGCAGCTTGGCCGCTGGACTATCGGGAATGGAGCTGTTTTTT. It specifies CASSLAAGLSGMELFF.

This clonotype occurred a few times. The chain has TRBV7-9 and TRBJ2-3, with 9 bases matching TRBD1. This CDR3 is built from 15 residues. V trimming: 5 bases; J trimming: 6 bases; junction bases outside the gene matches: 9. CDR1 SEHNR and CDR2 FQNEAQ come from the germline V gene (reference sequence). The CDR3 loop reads CASSTQQGAADTQYF. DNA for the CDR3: TGTGCCAGCAGCACCCAACAGGGGGCGGCGGATACGCAGTATTTT.

The CDR3 spells CASSYNGGHYEQYF. The CDR3 DNA sequence: TGTGCCAGCAGTTACAACGGAGGGCACTACGAGCAGTACTTC. V gene TRBV6-5 combines with J gene TRBJ2-7; maybe TRBD2 (6 bases). Trimming shortened V by 2 bases and J by 3 bases, and 11 bases separated the two germline ends. Looked up from germline, CDR1 is MNHEY and CDR2 is SVGAGI. The CDR3 length is 14 residues.

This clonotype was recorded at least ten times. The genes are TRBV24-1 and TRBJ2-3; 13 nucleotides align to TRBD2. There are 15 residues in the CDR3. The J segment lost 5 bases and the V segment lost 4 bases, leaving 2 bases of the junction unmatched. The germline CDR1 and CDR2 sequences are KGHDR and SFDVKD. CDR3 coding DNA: TGTGCCACCAGTGAGTGGACTAGCGGGAGAGATACGCAGTATTTT. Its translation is CATSEWTSGRDTQYF.

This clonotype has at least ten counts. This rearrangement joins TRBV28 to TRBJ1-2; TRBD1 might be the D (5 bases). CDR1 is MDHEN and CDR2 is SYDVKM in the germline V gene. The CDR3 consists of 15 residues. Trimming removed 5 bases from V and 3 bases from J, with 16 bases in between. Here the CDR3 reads CASSRPLGGDYGYTF. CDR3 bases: TGTGCCAGCAGTCGCCCTCTTGGGGGGGACTATGGCTACACCTTC.

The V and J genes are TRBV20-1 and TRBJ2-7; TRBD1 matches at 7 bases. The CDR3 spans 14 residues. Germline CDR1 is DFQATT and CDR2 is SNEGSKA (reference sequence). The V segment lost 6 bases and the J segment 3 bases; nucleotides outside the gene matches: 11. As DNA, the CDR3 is TGCAGTGCCGAGAGCCGGGACAGTGGCTACGAGCAGTACTTC. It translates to CSAESRDSGYEQYF.

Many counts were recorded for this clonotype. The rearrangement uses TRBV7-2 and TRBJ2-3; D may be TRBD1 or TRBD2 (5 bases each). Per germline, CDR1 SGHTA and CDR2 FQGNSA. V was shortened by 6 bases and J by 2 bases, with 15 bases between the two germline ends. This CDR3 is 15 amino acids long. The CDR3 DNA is TGTGCCAGCAGGCCCCCGGGGCAAAACACAGATACGCAGTATTTT. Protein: CASRPPGQNTDTQYF.

CDR3 in amino acids: CASSLAGSPNQPQHF. The CDR3 nucleotides read TGCGCCAGCAGCTTGGCAGGGAGCCCCAATCAGCCCCAGCATTTT. The genes are TRBV5-1 and TRBJ1-5; tentatively, D is TRBD1 (5 bases). The CDR3 spans 15 residues. CDR1 is SGHRS and CDR2 is YFSETQ in the germline V gene. V gave up 0 bases and J gave up 3 bases, with 10 bases separating them. Using reference TRBV5-1 and TRBJ1-5 for the parts outside the CDR3, the full variable domain is KAGVTQTPRYLIKTRGQQVTLSCSPISGHRSVSWYQQTPGQGLQFLFEYFSETQRNKGNFPGRFSGRQFSNSRSEMNVSTLELGDSALYLCASSLAGSPNQPQHFGDGTRLSIL.

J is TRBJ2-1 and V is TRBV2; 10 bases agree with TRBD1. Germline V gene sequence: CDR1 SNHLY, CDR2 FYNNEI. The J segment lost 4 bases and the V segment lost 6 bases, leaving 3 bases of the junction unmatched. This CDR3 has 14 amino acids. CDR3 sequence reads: CASRGQGYYNEQFF. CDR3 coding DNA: TGTGCCAGCAGGGGACAGGGGTATTACAATGAGCAGTTCTTC.

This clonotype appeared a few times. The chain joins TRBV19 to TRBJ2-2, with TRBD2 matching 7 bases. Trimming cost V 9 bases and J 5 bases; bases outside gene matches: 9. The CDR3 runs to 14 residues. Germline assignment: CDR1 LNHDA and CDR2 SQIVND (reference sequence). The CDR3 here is CASSRRERTGELFF. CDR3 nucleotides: TGTGCCAGCTCTCGGCGGGAGCGGACCGGGGAGCTGTTTTTT. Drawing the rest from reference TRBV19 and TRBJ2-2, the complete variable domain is DGGITQSPKYLFRKEGQNVTLSCEQNLNHDAMYWYRQDPGQGLRLIYYSQIVNDFQKGDIAEGYSVSREKKESFPLTVTSAQKNPTAFYLCASSRRERTGELFFGEGSRLTVL.

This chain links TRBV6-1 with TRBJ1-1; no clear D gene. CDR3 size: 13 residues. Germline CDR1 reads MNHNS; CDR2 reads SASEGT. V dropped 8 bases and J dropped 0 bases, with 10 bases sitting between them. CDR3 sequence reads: CASQGFLNTEAFF. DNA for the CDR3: TGTGCCAGCCAAGGTTTCTTGAACACTGAAGCTTTCTTT.

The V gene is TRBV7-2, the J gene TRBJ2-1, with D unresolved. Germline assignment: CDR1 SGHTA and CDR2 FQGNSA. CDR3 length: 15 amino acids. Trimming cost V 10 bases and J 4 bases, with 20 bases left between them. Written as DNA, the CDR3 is TGTGCCACCCCCACTGAGGTCTCTTCTTACAATGAGCAGTTCTTC. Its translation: CATPTEVSSYNEQFF.